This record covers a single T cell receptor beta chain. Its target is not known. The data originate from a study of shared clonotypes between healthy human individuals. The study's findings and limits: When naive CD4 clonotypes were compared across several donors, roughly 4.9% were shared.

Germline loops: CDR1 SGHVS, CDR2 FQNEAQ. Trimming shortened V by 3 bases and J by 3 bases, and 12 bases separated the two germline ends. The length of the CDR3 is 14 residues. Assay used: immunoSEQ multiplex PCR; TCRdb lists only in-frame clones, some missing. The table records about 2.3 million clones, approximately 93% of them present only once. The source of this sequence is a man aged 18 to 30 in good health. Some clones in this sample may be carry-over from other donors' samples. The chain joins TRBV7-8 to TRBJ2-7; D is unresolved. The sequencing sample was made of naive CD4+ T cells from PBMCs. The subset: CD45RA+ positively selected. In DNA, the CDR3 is TGTGCCAGCAGCTTCTCCCGCCGGAACTACGAGCAGTACTTC. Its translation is CASSFSRRNYEQYF.